The clone carrying this T cell receptor beta chain was seen repeatedly, ten times or more. Its antigen is as yet unknown. RNA transcripts yielded amplified TCR beta CDR3 regions. A first-round RT-PCR of the TCR CDR3 used the HTBI primer set. From the multiplex PCR reads, TCRdb called clonotypes with MiXCR, one entry per CDR3 protein. Of about 640,000 distinct CDR3 sequences listed, more than 14% are singletons. Ophthalmopathy patients had Clinical Activity Score at least 3, NOSPECS grade at least 4, duration under 3 months. Out of 8.5 to 10 ml of fresh peripheral blood came the PBMCs. These data are taken from a study of T cells in Graves' hyperthyroidism and ophthalmopathy. Across the whole study: Peripheral blood was secured at the point of initial diagnosis, before any treatment. General study results and limits: Most thyroid clonotypes expanded above 0.001 were also detected in blood.

Trimming cost V 0 bases and J 7 bases, with 10 bases left between them. Germline V gene data show CDR1 as DFQATT and CDR2 as SNEGSKA (reference sequence). CDR3 length equals 13 residues. The V and J genes are TRBV20-1 and TRBJ2-1, with D possibly TRBD2 on 6 matching bases. The origin of this receptor is a woman between 45 and 65 years old with Graves' ophthalmopathy. The specimen was blood. Written as DNA, the CDR3 is TGCAGTGCTAGAGATCGGGCGGGGAATGAGCAGTTCTTC. Protein: CSARDRAGNEQFF.